The 18 T cell receptor beta chains below all came from one sample that was sequenced in a study of blood T cell repertoires in COVID-19. Repertoires were generated with immunoSEQ multiplex PCR, while TCRdb's copy carries only in-frame clones and drops some. The sample has more than 200,000 clones, 84% seen once. The sample consisted of peripheral blood. All receptors come from a woman of 80 years or more with COVID-19, enrolled during active disease.

The CDR3 DNA follows: TGTGCCAGCAGTTTATCGGGGAAACCCTACGAGCAGTACGTC. This encodes CASSLSGKPYEQYV. The chain recombines TRBV28 with TRBJ2-7, with TRBD2 as a possible D gene (5 bases). CDR1 and CDR2 from the germline V gene are MDHEN and SYDVKM. V dropped 1 base and J dropped 2 bases, with 9 bases sitting between them. The CDR3 contains 14 residues.

The V and J genes are TRBV6-5 and TRBJ2-7; D may be TRBD2 (5 bases). Germline CDR1 reads MNHEY; CDR2 reads SVGAGI. Trimming removed 5 bases from V and 2 bases from J, with 16 bases in between. The CDR3 sequence is 15 residues long. CDR3 amino acids: CASSRSAGVAYEQYF. In nucleotides, the CDR3 is TGTGCCAGCAGTAGATCGGCCGGGGTCGCCTACGAGCAGTACTTC.

This clone was picked up a small number of times. The chain joins TRBV14 to TRBJ2-2; 8 bases agree with TRBD2. V shed 2 bases and J 5 bases; nucleotides not matched to a gene: 4. There are 15 residues in the CDR3. The germline gives CDR1 SGHDN, CDR2 FVKESK. Here the CDR3 reads CASSQSRGGTGELFF. DNA of the CDR3: TGTGCCAGCAGCCAATCCCGCGGGGGGACCGGGGAGCTGTTTTTT. Full variable domain (remainder filled in from reference TRBV14 and TRBJ2-2): EAGVTQFPSHSVIEKGQTVTLRCDPISGHDNLYWYRRVMGKEIKFLLHFVKESKQDESGMPNNRFLAERTGGTYSTLKVQPAELEDSGVYFCASSQSRGGTGELFFGEGSRLTVL.

The chain has TRBV7-3 and TRBJ2-5, with D unclear. The CDR3 covers 13 residues. The V gene lost 1 base and the J gene lost 3 bases, with 6 bases spanning the gap. The V gene's germline CDR1 is SGHTA and CDR2 FQGTGA. For the CDR3, the DNA is TGTGCCAGCAGCTTAATGGCAGAAGAGACCCAGTACTTC. Translation: CASSLMAEETQYF.

The gene calls are TRBV3-1 (or the pseudogene TRBV3-2) and TRBJ1-1, with 7 bases that match TRBD1. CDR3 size: 15 residues. Germline assignment: CDR1 LGHDT and CDR2 YNNKEL (reference sequence). J lost 4 bases, V lost 0 bases, and 5 bases had no gene match. The CDR3 bases are TGTGCCAGCAGCCAAGATAATAGGGGGCGCACTGAAGCTTTCTTT. Protein sequence: CASSQDNRGRTEAFF.

Points on this clone: Other DNA sequences from this sample encode an identical CDR3 as well. This chain connects TRBV5-1 to TRBJ2-6, with D possibly matching TRBD1 (5 bases). This CDR3 spans 15 amino acids. CDR1 is SGHRS and CDR2 is YFSETQ in the germline V gene. Trimming shortened V by 3 bases and J by 1 base, and 8 bases separated the two germline ends. The chain's CDR3 is CASSSQGSGANVLTF. The CDR3 DNA follows: TGCGCCAGCAGCTCCCAGGGATCTGGGGCCAACGTCCTGACTTTC. The full variable domain, completed using reference TRBV5-1 and TRBJ2-6, is KAGVTQTPRYLIKTRGQQVTLSCSPISGHRSVSWYQQTPGQGLQFLFEYFSETQRNKGNFPGRFSGRQFSNSRSEMNVSTLELGDSALYLCASSSQGSGANVLTFGAGSRLTVL.

V usage is TRBV2 and J usage is TRBJ2-2; the D gene is possibly TRBD2 (7 bases). V was shortened by 7 bases and J by 7 bases, with 13 bases between the two germline ends. The CDR3 spans 13 residues. Germline CDR1 is SNHLY and CDR2 is FYNNEI. In nucleotides, the CDR3 is TGTGCCAGCACGCGGGGGCGGAGCGGGGAGCTGTTTTTT. Encoded protein: CASTRGRSGELFF.

The V call is TRBV5-1, the J call TRBJ2-3; possibly TRBD2 for D (6 bases). V lost 4 bases to trimming and J lost 2 bases, with 20 bases between them. The CDR3 is made up of 17 amino acids. The germline gives CDR1 SGHRS, CDR2 YFSETQ. The CDR3 loop reads CASSPGESFGPTDTQYF. The CDR3 nucleotides read TGCGCCAGCAGCCCGGGGGAGAGTTTCGGGCCCACAGATACGCAGTATTTT.

This clone occurred once. Written as DNA, the CDR3 is TGCGCCAGCAGCCAAGATACAGGGGGCGGAGGGGCAGATACGCAGTATTTT. This codes for CASSQDTGGGGADTQYF. The chain has TRBV4-1 and TRBJ2-3; 9 bases fit TRBD1. The V gene's germline CDR1 is MGHRA and CDR2 YSYEKL. The length of the CDR3 is 17 residues. With V trimmed by 0 bases and J by 4 bases, 8 bases remained unmatched.

The chain is built from TRBV5-8 and TRBJ1-5, with D uncertain. Trimming removed 0 bases at V and 2 bases at J, with 9 bases between. The CDR3 extends over 15 amino acids. Looked up from germline, CDR1 is SGHTS and CDR2 is YDEGEE. For the CDR3, the DNA is TGTGCCAGCAGCTTGGAGGGAGGCGGCAATCAGCCCCAGCATTTT. It yields the protein CASSLEGGGNQPQHF. Full variable domain (rest looked up from reference TRBV5-8 and TRBJ1-5): EAGVTQSPTHLIKTRGQQATLRCSPISGHTSVYWYQQALGLGLQFLLWYDEGEERNRGNFPPRFSGRQFPNYSSELNVNALELEDSALYLCASSLEGGGNQPQHFGDGTRLSIL.

The V gene is TRBV11-3, the J gene TRBJ2-2; 9 bases align to TRBD1. Germline V CDR1 and CDR2: SGHNT, YENEEA. V lost 5 bases and J lost 1; bases outside the gene matches: 8. This CDR3 contains 17 residues. The CDR3: CASSPKTGGWNTGELFF. The CDR3 DNA is TGTGCCAGCAGCCCCAAAACAGGGGGCTGGAACACCGGGGAGCTGTTTTTT.

This clone was found once. The chain combines TRBV4-1 with TRBJ2-1, with TRBD2 matching 11 bases. CDR1 is MGHRA, CDR2 YSYEKL, per germline. J lost 5 bases, V lost 1 base, and 4 bases had no gene match. There are 16 residues in the CDR3. CDR3 protein: CASSQATSGGNNEQFF. DNA of the CDR3: TGCGCCAGCAGCCAAGCAACTAGCGGGGGAAACAATGAGCAGTTCTTC.

The chain couples TRBV5-6 to TRBJ2-1; perhaps TRBD2 as D (7 bases). Trimming left V 4 bases short and J 10 bases short, with 15 bases between. This CDR3 is built from 13 residues. Germline V lookup: CDR1 SGHDT, CDR2 YYEEEE. Written as DNA, the CDR3 is TGTGCCAGCAGCATCAGGGGAGCGGGGGAGCAGTTCTTC. Protein product: CASSIRGAGEQFF.

The chain joins TRBV19 to TRBJ2-7; 8 bases align to TRBD1. This CDR3 is built from 15 residues. Germline V gives CDR1 LNHDA, CDR2 SQIVND (reference sequence). V gave up 3 bases and J gave up 3 bases; unmatched junction bases: 7. The chain's CDR3 is CASSISAGQGYEQYF. CDR3 bases: TGTGCCAGTAGTATCTCTGCAGGACAGGGCTACGAGCAGTACTTC.

The CDR3 spells CASSREGGGLNQPQHF. CDR3 DNA: TGCGCCAGCAGCCGCGAGGGAGGGGGACTCAATCAGCCCCAGCATTTT. The chain joins TRBV4-1 to TRBJ1-5, with D possibly being TRBD1 (6 bases). The CDR3 is 16 amino acids. V was clipped by 4 bases and J by 3 bases, with 16 bases between them. Per the germline V gene, CDR1 is MGHRA and CDR2 is YSYEKL.

The chain couples TRBV7-9 to TRBJ1-2, with 8 bases fitting TRBD1. The CDR3 has 15 residues. Unmatched junction bases numbered 7, after V lost 5 bases and J lost 2 bases. The germline gives CDR1 SEHNR, CDR2 FQNEAQ (reference sequence). Written as DNA, the CDR3 is TGTGCCAGCAGCCAGCCGGGACAGGAAAACTATGGCTACACCTTC. It specifies CASSQPGQENYGYTF.

Note on this clone: This same CDR3 is encoded by further DNA sequences in the sample. The V call is TRBV3-1 (or the pseudogene TRBV3-2), the J call TRBJ1-1, with D possibly TRBD1 on 5 matching bases. The CDR3 contains 14 residues. Germline V gene data show CDR1 as LGHDT and CDR2 as YNNKEL (reference sequence). Trimming removed 1 base at V and 5 bases at J, with 11 bases between. CDR3 nucleotide sequence: TGTGCCAGCAGCCAAGTTGGGGGGGATACTGAAGCTTTCTTT. It encodes CASSQVGGDTEAFF.

This chain connects TRBV5-1 to TRBJ1-1; D not certain. V lost 4 bases and J 4 bases, leaving 23 bases between the germline ends. CDR3 length: 17 amino acids. Germline V gives CDR1 SGHRS, CDR2 YFSETQ. As DNA, the CDR3 is TGCGCCAGCAGCCTTGGACCCGGTGCGGGGTTGGGCACTGAAGCTTTCTTT. Translating it yields CASSLGPGAGLGTEAFF.